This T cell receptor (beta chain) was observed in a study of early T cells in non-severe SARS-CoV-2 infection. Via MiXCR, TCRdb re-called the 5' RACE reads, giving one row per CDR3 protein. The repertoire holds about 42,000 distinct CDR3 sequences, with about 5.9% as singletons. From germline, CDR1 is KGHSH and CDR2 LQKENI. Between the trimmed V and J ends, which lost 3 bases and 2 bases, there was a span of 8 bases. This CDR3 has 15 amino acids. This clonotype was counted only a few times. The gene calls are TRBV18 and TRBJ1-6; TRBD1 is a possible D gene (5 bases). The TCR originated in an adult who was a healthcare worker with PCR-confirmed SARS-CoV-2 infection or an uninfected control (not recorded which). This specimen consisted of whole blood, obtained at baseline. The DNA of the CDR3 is TGTGCCAGCTCACCCAGGGAAACCTATAATTCACCCCTCCACTTT. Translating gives CASSPRETYNSPLHF.